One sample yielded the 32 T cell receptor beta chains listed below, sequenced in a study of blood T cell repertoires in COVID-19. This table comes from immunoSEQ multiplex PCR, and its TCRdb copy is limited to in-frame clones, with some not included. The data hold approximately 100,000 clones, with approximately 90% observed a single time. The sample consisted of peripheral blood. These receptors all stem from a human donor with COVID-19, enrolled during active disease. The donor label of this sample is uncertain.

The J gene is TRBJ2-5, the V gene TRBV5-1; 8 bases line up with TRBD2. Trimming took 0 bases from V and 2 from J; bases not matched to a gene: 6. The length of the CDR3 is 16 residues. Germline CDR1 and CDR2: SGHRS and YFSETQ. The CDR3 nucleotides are TGCGCCAGCAGCTTGGTAGGGAGCGGGGGACAAGAGACCCAGTACTTC. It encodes CASSLVGSGGQETQYF.

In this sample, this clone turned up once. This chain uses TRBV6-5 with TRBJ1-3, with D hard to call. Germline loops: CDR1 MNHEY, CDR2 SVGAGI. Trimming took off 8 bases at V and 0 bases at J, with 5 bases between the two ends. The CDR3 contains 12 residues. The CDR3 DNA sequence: TGTGCCAGCCAAGCCTCTGGAAACACCATATATTTT. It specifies CASQASGNTIYF.

The CDR3: CASSLTSGATDTQYF. CDR3 nucleotides: TGCGCCAGCAGCTTGACGAGCGGTGCCACAGATACGCAGTATTTT. This sequence joins TRBV5-1 and TRBJ2-3; weak D call: TRBD2 (5 bases). V was trimmed by 1 base and J by 2 bases, leaving 11 bases between them. The CDR3 is 15 amino acids. Germline assignment: CDR1 SGHRS and CDR2 YFSETQ.

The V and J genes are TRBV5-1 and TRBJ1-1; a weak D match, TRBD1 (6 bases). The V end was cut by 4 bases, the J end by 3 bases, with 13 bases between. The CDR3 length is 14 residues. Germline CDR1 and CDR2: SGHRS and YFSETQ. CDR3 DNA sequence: TGCGCCAGCAGCAGCAGGGGTGGGGACACTGAAGCTTTCTTT. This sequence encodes CASSSRGGDTEAFF.

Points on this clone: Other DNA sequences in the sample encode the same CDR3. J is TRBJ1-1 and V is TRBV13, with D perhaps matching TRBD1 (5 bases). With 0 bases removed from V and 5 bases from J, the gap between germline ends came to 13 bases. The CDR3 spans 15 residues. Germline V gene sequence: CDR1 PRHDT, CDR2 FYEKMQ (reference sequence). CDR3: CASSLGGPGGTEAFF. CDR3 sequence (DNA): TGTGCCAGCAGCTTAGGGGGCCCGGGGGGGACTGAAGCTTTCTTT.

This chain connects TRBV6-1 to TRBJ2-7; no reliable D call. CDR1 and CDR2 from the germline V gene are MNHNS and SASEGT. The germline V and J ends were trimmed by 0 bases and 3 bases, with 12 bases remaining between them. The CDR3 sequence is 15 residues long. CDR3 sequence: CASSEAPSSLYEQYF. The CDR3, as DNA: TGTGCCAGCAGTGAAGCGCCCAGTTCCCTCTACGAGCAGTACTTC.

The CDR3, as DNA: TGTGCCAGCAGCTTGAGGGTACCTAACTATGGCTACACCTTC. This gives the protein CASSLRVPNYGYTF. J is TRBJ1-2 and V is TRBV11-2, with D unresolved. The V and J ends lost 3 bases and 0 bases respectively, with 8 bases between them. There are 14 residues in the CDR3. The germline gives CDR1 SGHAT, CDR2 FQNNGV.

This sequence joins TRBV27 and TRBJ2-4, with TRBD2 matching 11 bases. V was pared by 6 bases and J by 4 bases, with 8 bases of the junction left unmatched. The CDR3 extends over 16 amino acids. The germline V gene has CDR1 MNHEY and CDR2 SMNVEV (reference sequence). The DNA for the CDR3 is TGTGCCAGCAGGCAGCTTCGGACTAGCGGGAAAAACATTCAGTACTTC. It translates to CASRQLRTSGKNIQYF.

The chain's CDR3 is CATSTPTSGSEHEQFF. The CDR3 DNA sequence: TGTGCCACCAGCACCCCGACTAGCGGGAGTGAACATGAGCAGTTCTTC. The J gene is TRBJ2-1, the V gene TRBV15; 12 bases are a match to TRBD2. There are 16 residues in the CDR3. Unmatched junction bases numbered 9, after V lost 4 bases and J lost 8 bases. Germline V lookup: CDR1 LNHNV, CDR2 YYDKDF (reference sequence). Together with reference TRBV15 and TRBJ2-1, the CDR3 gives the full variable domain: DAMVIQNPRYQVTQFGKPVTLSCSQTLNHNVMYWYQQKSSQAPKLLFHYYDKDFNNEADTPDNFQSRRPNTSFCFLDIRSPGLGDTAMYLCATSTPTSGSEHEQFFGPGTRLTVL.

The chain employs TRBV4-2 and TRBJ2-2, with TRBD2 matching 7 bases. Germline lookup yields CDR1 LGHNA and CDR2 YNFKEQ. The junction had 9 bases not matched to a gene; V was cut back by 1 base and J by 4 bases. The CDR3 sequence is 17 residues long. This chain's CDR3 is CASSQGSASGTTGELFF. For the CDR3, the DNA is TGTGCCAGCAGCCAAGGATCAGCTAGCGGAACCACCGGGGAGCTGTTTTTT.

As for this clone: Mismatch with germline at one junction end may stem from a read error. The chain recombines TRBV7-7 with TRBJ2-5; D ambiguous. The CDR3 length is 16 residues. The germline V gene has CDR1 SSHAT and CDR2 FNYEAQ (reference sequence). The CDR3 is CASSPLSSRLQETQYF. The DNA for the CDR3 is TGTGCTAGCAGCCCGCTCTCGTCGAGACTCCAAGAGACCCAGTACTTC.

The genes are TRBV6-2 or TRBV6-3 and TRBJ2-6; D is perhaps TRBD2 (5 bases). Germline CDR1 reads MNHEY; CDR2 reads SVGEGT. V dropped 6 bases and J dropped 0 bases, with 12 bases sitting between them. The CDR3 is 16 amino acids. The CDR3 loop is CASSLGGHSGANVLTF. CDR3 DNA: TGTGCCAGCAGCCTGGGCGGGCACTCTGGGGCCAACGTCCTGACTTTC.

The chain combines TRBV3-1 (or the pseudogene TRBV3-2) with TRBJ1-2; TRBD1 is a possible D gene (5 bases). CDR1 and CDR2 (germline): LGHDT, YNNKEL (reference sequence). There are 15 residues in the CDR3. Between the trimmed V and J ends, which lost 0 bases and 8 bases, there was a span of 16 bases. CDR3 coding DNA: TGTGCCAGCAGCCAAGATTGGATAGGGGTCGGCGGCTACACCTTC. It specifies CASSQDWIGVGGYTF.

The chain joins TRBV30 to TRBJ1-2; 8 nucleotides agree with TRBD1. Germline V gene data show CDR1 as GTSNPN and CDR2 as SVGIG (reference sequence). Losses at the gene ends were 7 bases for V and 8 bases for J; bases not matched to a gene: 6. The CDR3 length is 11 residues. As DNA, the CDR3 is TGTGCCTTAGACAGGGGCTACGGCTACACCTTC. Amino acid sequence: CALDRGYGYTF.

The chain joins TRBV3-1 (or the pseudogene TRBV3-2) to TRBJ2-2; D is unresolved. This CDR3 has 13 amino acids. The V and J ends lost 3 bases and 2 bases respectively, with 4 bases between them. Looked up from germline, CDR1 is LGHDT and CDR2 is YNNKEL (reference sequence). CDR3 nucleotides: TGTGCCAGCAGCCACATTAACACCGGGGAGCTGTTTTTT. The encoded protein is CASSHINTGELFF.

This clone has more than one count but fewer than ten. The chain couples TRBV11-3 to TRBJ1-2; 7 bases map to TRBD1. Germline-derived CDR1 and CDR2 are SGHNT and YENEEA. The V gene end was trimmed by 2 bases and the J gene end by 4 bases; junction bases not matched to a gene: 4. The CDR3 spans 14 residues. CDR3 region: CASSLQTGTYGYTF. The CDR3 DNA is TGTGCCAGCAGCTTACAGACAGGGACCTATGGCTACACCTTC. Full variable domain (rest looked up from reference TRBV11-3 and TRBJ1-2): EAGVVQSPRYKIIEKKQPVAFWCNPISGHNTLYWYLQNLGQGPELLIRYENEEAVDDSQLPKDRFSAERLKGVDSTLKIQPAELGDSAVYLCASSLQTGTYGYTFGSGTRLTVV.

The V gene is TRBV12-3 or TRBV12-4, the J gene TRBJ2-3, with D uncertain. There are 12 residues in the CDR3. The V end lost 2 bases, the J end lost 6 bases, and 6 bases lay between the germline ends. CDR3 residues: CASSLNTDTQYF. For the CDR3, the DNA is TGTGCCAGCAGTTTAAACACGGATACGCAGTATTTT.

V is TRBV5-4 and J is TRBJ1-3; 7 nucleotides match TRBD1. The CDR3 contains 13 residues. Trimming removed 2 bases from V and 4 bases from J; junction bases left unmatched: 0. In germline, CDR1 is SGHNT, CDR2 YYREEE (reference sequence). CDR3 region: CASSLQGGNTIYF. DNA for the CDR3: TGTGCCAGCAGCTTACAGGGGGGAAACACCATATATTTT.

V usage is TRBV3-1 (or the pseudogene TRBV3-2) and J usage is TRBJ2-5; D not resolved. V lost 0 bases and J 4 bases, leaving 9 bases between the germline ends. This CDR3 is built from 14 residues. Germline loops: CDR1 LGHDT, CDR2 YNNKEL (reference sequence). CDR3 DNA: TGTGCCAGCAGCCAAGAATCTCGAGGAGAGACCCAGTACTTC. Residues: CASSQESRGETQYF.

The CDR3 DNA reads as TGTGCCAGTAGTCGACCGGGACAGGGGACTTACGAGCAGTACTTC. Translating gives CASSRPGQGTYEQYF. V usage is TRBV19 and J usage is TRBJ2-7, with 10 nucleotides matching TRBD1. Trimming cost V 5 bases and J 4 bases; bases outside gene matches: 8. The CDR3 runs 15 residues. Germline V gene data show CDR1 as LNHDA and CDR2 as SQIVND (reference sequence). The full variable domain, completed using reference TRBV19 and TRBJ2-7, is DGGITQSPKYLFRKEGQNVTLSCEQNLNHDAMYWYRQDPGQGLRLIYYSQIVNDFQKGDIAEGYSVSREKKESFPLTVTSAQKNPTAFYLCASSRPGQGTYEQYFGPGTRLTVT.

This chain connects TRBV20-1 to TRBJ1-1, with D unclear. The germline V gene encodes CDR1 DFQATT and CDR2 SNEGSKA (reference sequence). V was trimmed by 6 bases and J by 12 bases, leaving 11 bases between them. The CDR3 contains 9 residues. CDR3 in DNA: TGCAGTGCCAACCCCAGGACTTTCTTT. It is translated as CSANPRTFF.

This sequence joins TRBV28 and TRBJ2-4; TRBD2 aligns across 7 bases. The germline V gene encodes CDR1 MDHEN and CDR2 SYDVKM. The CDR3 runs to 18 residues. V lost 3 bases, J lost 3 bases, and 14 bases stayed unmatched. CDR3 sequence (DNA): TGTGCCAGCAGTTTTAGGGGAGGGTGGGCCCTAAGCAAAAACATTCAGTACTTC. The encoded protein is CASSFRGGWALSKNIQYF.

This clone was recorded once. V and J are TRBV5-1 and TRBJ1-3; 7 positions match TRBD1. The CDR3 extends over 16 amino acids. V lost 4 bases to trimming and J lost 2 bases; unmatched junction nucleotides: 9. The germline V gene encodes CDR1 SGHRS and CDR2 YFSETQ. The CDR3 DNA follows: TGCGCCAGCAGCGTGACGGGACAGTCTACTGGAAACACCATATATTTT. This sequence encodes CASSVTGQSTGNTIYF. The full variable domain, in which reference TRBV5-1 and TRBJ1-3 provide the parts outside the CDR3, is KAGVTQTPRYLIKTRGQQVTLSCSPISGHRSVSWYQQTPGQGLQFLFEYFSETQRNKGNFPGRFSGRQFSNSRSEMNVSTLELGDSALYLCASSVTGQSTGNTIYFGEGSWLTVV.

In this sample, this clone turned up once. For the CDR3, the DNA is TGTGCCAGCAGCGGCACTAGCGGGACCTACGAGCAGTACTTC. The encoded protein is CASSGTSGTYEQYF. The chain joins TRBV7-9 to TRBJ2-7; 10 bases map to TRBD2. The germline V gene has CDR1 SEHNR and CDR2 FQNEAQ (reference sequence). V trimming: 5 bases; J trimming: 2 bases; junction bases outside the gene matches: 3. The CDR3 has 14 amino acids.

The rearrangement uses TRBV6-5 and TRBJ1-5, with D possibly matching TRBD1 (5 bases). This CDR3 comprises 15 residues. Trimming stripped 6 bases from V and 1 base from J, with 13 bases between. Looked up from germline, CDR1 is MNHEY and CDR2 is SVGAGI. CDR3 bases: TGTGCCAGCAGGCCCATCGGGGGGAGCAATCAGCCCCAGCATTTT. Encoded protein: CASRPIGGSNQPQHF.

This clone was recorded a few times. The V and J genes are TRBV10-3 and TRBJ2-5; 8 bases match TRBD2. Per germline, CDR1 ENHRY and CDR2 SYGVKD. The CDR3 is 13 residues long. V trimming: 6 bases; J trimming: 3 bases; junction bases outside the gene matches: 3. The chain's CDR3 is CAISTGGKETQYF. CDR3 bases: TGTGCCATCAGCACGGGGGGGAAAGAGACCCAGTACTTC.

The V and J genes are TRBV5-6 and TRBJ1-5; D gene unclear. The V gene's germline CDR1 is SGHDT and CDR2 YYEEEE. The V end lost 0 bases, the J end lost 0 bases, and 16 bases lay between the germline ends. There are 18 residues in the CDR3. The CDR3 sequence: CASSLGYDPGNSNQPQHF. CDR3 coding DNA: TGTGCCAGCAGCTTGGGATACGACCCAGGAAATAGCAATCAGCCCCAGCATTTT.

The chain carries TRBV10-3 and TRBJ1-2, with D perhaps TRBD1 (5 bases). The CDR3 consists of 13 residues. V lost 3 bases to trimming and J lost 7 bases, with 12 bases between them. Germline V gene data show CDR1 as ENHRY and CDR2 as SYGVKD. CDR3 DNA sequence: TGTGCCATCAGTGACCAAGGGGTTGGTGGCTACACCTTC. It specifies CAISDQGVGGYTF.

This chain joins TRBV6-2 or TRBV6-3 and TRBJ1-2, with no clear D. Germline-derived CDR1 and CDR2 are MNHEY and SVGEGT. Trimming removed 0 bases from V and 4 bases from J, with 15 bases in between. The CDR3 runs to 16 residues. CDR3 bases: TGTGCCAGCAGTTACTCGCGTGCGGAGCACCCCTATGGCTACACCTTC. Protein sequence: CASSYSRAEHPYGYTF.

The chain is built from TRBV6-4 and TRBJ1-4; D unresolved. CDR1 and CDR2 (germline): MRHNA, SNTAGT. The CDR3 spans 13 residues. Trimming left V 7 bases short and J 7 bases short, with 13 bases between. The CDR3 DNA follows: TGTGCCAGCATAGCGGAAGGGTGTGAAAAACTGTTTTTT. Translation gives CASIAEGCEKLFF.

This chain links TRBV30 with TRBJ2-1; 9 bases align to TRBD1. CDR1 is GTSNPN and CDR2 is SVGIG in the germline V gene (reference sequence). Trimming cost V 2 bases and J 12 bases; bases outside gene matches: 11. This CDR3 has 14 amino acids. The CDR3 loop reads CAWSRDRAMMGQFF. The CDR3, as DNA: TGTGCCTGGAGTAGGGACAGGGCTATGATGGGGCAGTTCTTC. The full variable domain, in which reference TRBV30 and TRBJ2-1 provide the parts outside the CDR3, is SQTIHQWPATLVQPVGSPLSLECTVEGTSNPNLYWYRQAAGRGLQLLFYSVGIGQISSEVPQNLSASRPQDRQFILSSKKLLLSDSGFYLCAWSRDRAMMGQFFGPGTRLTVL.

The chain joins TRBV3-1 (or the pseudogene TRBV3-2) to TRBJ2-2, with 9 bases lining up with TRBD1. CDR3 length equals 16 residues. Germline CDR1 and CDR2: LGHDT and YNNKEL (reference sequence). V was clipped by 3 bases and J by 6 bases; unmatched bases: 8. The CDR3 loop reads CASSHLGTGRPGELFF. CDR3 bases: TGTGCCAGCAGCCACCTCGGGACAGGGAGGCCCGGGGAGCTGTTTTTT.